This T cell receptor (beta chain) was sequenced for a study of blood T cell repertoires in COVID-19. Study background: In each case, the material was cDNA or gDNA derived from T cells, B-cell-depleted T cells, or PBMCs.

Profiled with immunoSEQ multiplex PCR; TCRdb holds only in-frame clones, not every one. The data contain about 25,000 clones, around 82% of them singletons. This clone was recorded a few times. Germline CDR1 SEHNR, CDR2 FQNEAQ (reference sequence). V lost 6 bases to trimming and J lost 1 base; unmatched junction nucleotides: 7. The CDR3 extends over 16 amino acids. Source material: peripheral blood. The origin of this receptor is an older man with active or convalescent COVID-19. The chain links TRBV7-9 to TRBJ2-1; 9 bases align to TRBD2. The DNA for the CDR3 is TGTGCCAGCAGTCCTACTAGCGGGCGGTCCTACAATGAGCAGTTCTTC. It specifies CASSPTSGRSYNEQFF.